The 20 T cell receptor beta chains below all came from one sample that was sequenced in a study of CDR3 diversity in severe acne. One entry per CDR3 protein, called by TCRdb with MiXCR from the PCR reads. The sample has approximately 97,000 distinct CDR3 sequences, roughly half seen once; the top ten hold around an eighth. The sequenced sample consisted of blood. All receptors come from a male donor with acne.

This chain joins TRBV7-9 and TRBJ2-7; D is possibly TRBD2 (5 bases). Trimming removed 5 bases from V and 0 bases from J, with 23 bases in between. The CDR3 spans 18 residues. Germline lookup yields CDR1 SEHNR and CDR2 FQNEAQ (reference sequence). CDR3 sequence reads: CASSVGSGNSARSYEQYF. CDR3 nucleotide sequence: TGTGCCAGCAGCGTCGGGTCGGGAAACAGTGCCCGCTCCTACGAGCAGTACTTC.

Only a few counts were recorded for this clonotype. The chain has TRBV7-2 and TRBJ1-4; D not resolved. Germline loops: CDR1 SGHTA, CDR2 FQGNSA. This CDR3 has 11 residues. V lost 7 bases and J 5 bases, leaving 5 bases between the germline ends. This CDR3 is CASTSNEKLFF. CDR3 DNA sequence: TGTGCCAGCACCTCAAATGAAAAACTGTTTTTT.

The rearrangement joins TRBV12-3 or TRBV12-4 to TRBJ1-5; the match to TRBD1 covers 7 bases. Trimming removed 4 bases from V and 3 bases from J; junction bases left unmatched: 6. The CDR3 has 15 amino acids. The DNA of the CDR3 is TGTGCCAGCAGTTCCGGGACAGCGAACAATCAGCCCCAGCATTTT. This sequence encodes CASSSGTANNQPQHF.

The rearrangement links TRBV19 to TRBJ1-5, with D unclear. Trimming pared 4 bases from V and 9 bases from J, leaving 10 bases between. Germline lookup yields CDR1 LNHDA and CDR2 SQIVND (reference sequence). The CDR3 runs to 12 residues. The CDR3 DNA sequence: TGTGCCAGTAGTAATAGTTATCCGCCCCAGCATTTT. It yields the protein CASSNSYPPQHF.

This sequence joins TRBV20-1 and TRBJ2-7; D is uncertain. This CDR3 is 9 amino acids long. Germline CDR1 reads DFQATT; CDR2 reads SNEGSKA (reference sequence). CDR3 in DNA: TGCAGGCTTAGGGAAGAGCAGTACTTC. It translates to CRLREEQYF.

J is TRBJ2-7 and V is TRBV6-2 or TRBV6-3; D unclear. Trimming removed 8 bases from V and 3 bases from J, with 5 bases in between. The CDR3 length is 10 residues. CDR1 and CDR2 from the germline V gene are MNHEY and SVGEGT. In DNA form, the CDR3 reads TGTGCCAGCGGTATCTACGAGCAGTACTTC. This sequence encodes CASGIYEQYF.

The chain couples TRBV28 to TRBJ1-1; D ambiguous. There are 12 residues in the CDR3. V was clipped by 3 bases and J by 5 bases, with 7 bases between them. CDR1 MDHEN and CDR2 SYDVKM come from the germline V gene. This CDR3 reads CASSLDGTEAFF. In DNA, the CDR3 is TGTGCCAGCAGTTTGGATGGGACTGAAGCTTTCTTT.

This clonotype appeared a few times. The rearrangement uses TRBV7-9 and TRBJ2-7, with no clear D. Looked up from germline, CDR1 is SEHNR and CDR2 is FQNEAQ (reference sequence). With 0 bases removed from V and 0 bases from J, the gap between germline ends came to 6 bases. This CDR3 is built from 14 residues. CDR3 in amino acids: CASSLAVSSYEQYF. In DNA form, the CDR3 reads TGTGCCAGCAGCTTAGCAGTTAGCTCCTACGAGCAGTACTTC.

This clonotype was counted many times. V is TRBV6-5 and J is TRBJ2-7, with a weak D call TRBD2 (5 bases). Germline-derived CDR1 and CDR2 are MNHEY and SVGAGI. Trimming stripped 0 bases from V and 4 bases from J, with 13 bases between. The CDR3 is 15 residues long. The CDR3 loop is CASSYSTGMRYEQYF. In DNA form, the CDR3 reads TGTGCCAGCAGTTACTCGACGGGGATGAGGTACGAGCAGTACTTC.

V usage is TRBV6-5 and J usage is TRBJ2-7, with 8 bases that match TRBD2. The V gene end was trimmed by 7 bases and the J gene end by 2 bases; junction bases not matched to a gene: 7. The V gene's germline CDR1 is MNHEY and CDR2 SVGAGI. This CDR3 comprises 14 residues. The CDR3 protein is CASIGGGKTYEQYF. In nucleotides, the CDR3 is TGTGCCAGCATCGGGGGGGGCAAGACCTACGAGCAGTACTTC.

This clonotype was seen a few times. V and J are TRBV29-1 and TRBJ2-7, with 10 bases lining up with TRBD2. The length of the CDR3 is 15 residues. CDR1 and CDR2 (germline): SQVTM, ANQGSEA. Trimming took 6 bases from V and 0 from J; bases not matched to a gene: 8. CDR3 region: CSVPRWTSGSYEQYF. For the CDR3, the DNA is TGCAGCGTCCCTCGGTGGACTAGCGGCTCCTACGAGCAGTACTTC.

V is TRBV10-2 and J is TRBJ2-5; TRBD2 agrees at 10 bases. Germline assignment: CDR1 WSHSY and CDR2 SAAADI. This CDR3 is 15 amino acids long. The junction had 2 bases not matched to a gene; V was cut back by 2 bases and J by 2 bases. CDR3 bases: TGCGCCAGCAGTGAGGAACTAGCGGGGCAAGAGACCCAGTACTTC. Its protein product is CASSEELAGQETQYF.

This clonotype came up many times. The J gene is TRBJ1-5, the V gene TRBV27; D is unresolved. V lost 6 bases and J 0 bases, leaving 12 bases between the germline ends. This CDR3 is built from 15 residues. Germline-derived CDR1 and CDR2 are MNHEY and SMNVEV (reference sequence). DNA for the CDR3: TGTGCCAGCAGCCCCAGCAGGTATAGCAATCAGCCCCAGCATTTT. This encodes CASSPSRYSNQPQHF.

The chain is built from TRBV20-1 and TRBJ2-7, with 10 bases identical to TRBD1. The CDR3 sequence is 13 residues long. Germline V gives CDR1 DFQATT, CDR2 SNEGSKA (reference sequence). J lost 5 bases, V lost 4 bases, and 5 bases had no gene match. The CDR3 loop is CSATDRGRDEQYF. CDR3 nucleotides: TGCAGTGCTACCGACAGGGGGCGGGACGAGCAGTACTTC.

This clonotype came up once. The V call is TRBV29-1, the J call TRBJ2-7, with a possible D match to TRBD1 (6 bases). The CDR3 extends over 14 amino acids. Germline CDR1 and CDR2: SQVTM and ANQGSEA. V was trimmed by 0 bases and J by 2 bases, leaving 11 bases between them. CDR3 in amino acids: CSVEDRDNPYEQYF. CDR3 nucleotide sequence: TGCAGCGTTGAAGATCGGGACAACCCCTACGAGCAGTACTTC.

The V and J genes are TRBV10-3 and TRBJ2-6; D is perhaps TRBD1 or TRBD2 (5 bases each). Germline assignment: CDR1 ENHRY and CDR2 SYGVKD. Trimming pared 0 bases from V and 1 base from J, leaving 10 bases between. CDR3 length: 17 residues. CDR3 nucleotide sequence: TGTGCCATCAGTGAGTCGCTTGGGGGTTCTGGGGCCAACGTCCTGACTTTC. It translates to CAISESLGGSGANVLTF.

On this clonotype itself: A much more abundant neighbour one base away suggests this may be a read error. The V call is TRBV6-4, the J call TRBJ1-5; D ambiguous. CDR1 and CDR2 from the germline V gene are MRHNA and SNTAGT. This CDR3 contains 13 residues. CDR3 DNA: TGTGCCGGCAGTGAAAGTAGCAATCAGCCCCAGCATTTT. As protein: CAGSESSNQPQHF.

About this clonotype itself: This may arise from a read error, as a much more abundant clone is one base away. This rearrangement joins TRBV2 to TRBJ2-3; D is possibly TRBD1 (6 bases). V gave up 7 bases and J gave up 1 base, with 24 bases separating them. Germline CDR1 SNHLY, CDR2 FYNNEI. The CDR3 has 18 residues. CDR3 bases: TGTGCCAGCAATTTTATTTTCGGGACACCAGAGGGCACAGATACGCAGTATTTT. This encodes CASNFIFGTPEGTDTQYF.

The chain carries TRBV20-1 and TRBJ2-3, with a tentative D call TRBD1 (6 bases). Germline-derived CDR1 and CDR2 are DFQATT and SNEGSKA (reference sequence). This CDR3 is 17 amino acids long. The V gene lost 3 bases and the J gene lost 2 bases, with 21 bases spanning the gap. CDR3 in DNA: TGCAGTGCTAGCCGGCGAAACGCGGACAGCTTCACAGATACGCAGTATTTT. Encoded protein: CSASRRNADSFTDTQYF.

The chain links TRBV20-1 to TRBJ2-5, with 9 bases lining up with TRBD2. The CDR3 totals 16 residues. Per the germline V gene, CDR1 is DFQATT and CDR2 is SNEGSKA (reference sequence). V gave up 5 bases and J gave up 5 bases; unmatched junction bases: 15. CDR3 sequence (DNA): TGCAGTGCTGCCGGGAGGGTAGCGGGAGTCCGGGAGACCCAGTACTTC. It translates to CSAAGRVAGVRETQYF.